The 22 T cell receptor beta chains below come from one sample, sequenced in a study of chemoradiotherapy in HPV16-positive cancers. The data were produced by immunoSEQ multiplex PCR, yet TCRdb's version contains in-frame clones alone and is incomplete. The data show about 5,900 clones, 70% to 75% seen once. This specimen was taken from a patient who underwent chemoradiotherapy. The receptors originated from a human donor with HPV-associated anogenital cancer.

The gene calls are TRBV10-2 and TRBJ2-3, with TRBD2 matching 9 bases. Germline lookup yields CDR1 WSHSY and CDR2 SAAADI. V was pared by 8 bases and J by 6 bases, with 9 bases of the junction left unmatched. This CDR3 is built from 14 residues. The CDR3 loop is CASGRGGTGDTQYF. The CDR3 DNA reads as TGCGCCAGCGGGCGGGGGGGCACGGGTGATACGCAGTATTTT.

This rearrangement joins TRBV5-5 to TRBJ1-5; D perhaps matches TRBD1 (5 bases). The V end lost 0 bases, the J end lost 0 bases, and 16 bases lay between the germline ends. Germline CDR1 reads SGHKS; CDR2 reads YYEKEE (reference sequence). The CDR3 is 18 residues long. CDR3 residues: CASSLVGTHSDSNQPQHF. In DNA, the CDR3 is TGTGCCAGCAGCTTGGTTGGGACCCACTCCGATAGCAATCAGCCCCAGCATTTT.

Note on this clone: One end of the junction does not line up with germline, which may come from a read error. The chain is built from TRBV5-8 and TRBJ1-2; D is perhaps TRBD1 (5 bases). Germline-derived CDR1 and CDR2 are SGHTS and YDEGEE. The CDR3 loop spans 14 amino acids. The CDR3 spells CASSLVGTASLSSF. The CDR3 DNA reads TGTGCCAGCAGCTTGGTTGGGACGGCCTCGTTAAGCTCCTTC.

CDR3 loop: CASSLGTGWNEQYF. The CDR3 bases are TGTGCCAGCAGCTTAGGAACAGGGTGGAACGAGCAGTACTTC. The chain is built from TRBV13 and TRBJ2-7, with a tentative D call TRBD1 (6 bases). CDR1 is PRHDT, CDR2 FYEKMQ, per germline (reference sequence). This CDR3 spans 14 amino acids. V lost 0 bases and J 5 bases, leaving 11 bases between the germline ends. Together with reference TRBV13 and TRBJ2-7, the CDR3 gives the full variable domain: AAGVIQSPRHLIKEKRETATLKCYPIPRHDTVYWYQQGPGQDPQFLISFYEKMQSDKGSIPDRFSAQQFSDYHSELNMSSLELGDSALYFCASSLGTGWNEQYFGPGTRLTVT.

The chain couples TRBV5-6 to TRBJ2-7; TRBD2 matches 15 bases. Germline loops: CDR1 SGHDT, CDR2 YYEEEE. The CDR3 spans 15 residues. After removal of 4 bases from V and 4 bases from J, the junction contained 3 bases not matched to a gene. CDR3 in amino acids: CASSPGLAGGYEQYF. For the CDR3, the DNA is TGTGCCAGCAGCCCGGGACTAGCGGGGGGTTACGAGCAGTACTTC.

The V call is TRBV19, the J call TRBJ2-7, with TRBD1 identical over 7 bases. The V gene end was trimmed by 5 bases and the J gene end by 2 bases; junction bases not matched to a gene: 9. The CDR3 contains 15 residues. CDR1 is LNHDA, CDR2 SQIVND, per germline (reference sequence). The CDR3: CASSQTGAETYEQYF. CDR3 in DNA: TGTGCCAGTAGTCAAACAGGGGCGGAAACCTACGAGCAGTACTTC.

This chain joins TRBV27 and TRBJ1-5; D is possibly TRBD1 (5 bases). Germline values: CDR1 MNHEY, CDR2 SMNVEV (reference sequence). Trimming took off 2 bases at V and 4 bases at J, with 6 bases between the two ends. The CDR3 has 13 amino acids. CDR3 protein: CASSLRGNQPQHF. CDR3 nucleotide sequence: TGTGCCAGCAGTTTACGGGGGAATCAGCCCCAGCATTTT.

This chain joins TRBV29-1 and TRBJ2-3; D might be TRBD2 (5 bases). Germline loops: CDR1 SQVTM, CDR2 ANQGSEA. CDR3 length: 12 residues. Trimming took 4 bases from V and 5 from J, leaving 10 bases between them. CDR3 region: CSVASGIDTQYF. As DNA, the CDR3 is TGCAGCGTTGCTTCCGGGATAGATACGCAGTATTTT.

The chain has TRBV9 and TRBJ2-2; 12 positions agree with TRBD2. The CDR3 covers 17 residues. Germline assignment: CDR1 SGDLS and CDR2 YYNGEE. The V segment lost 3 bases and the J segment 4 bases; nucleotides outside the gene matches: 7. The CDR3 bases are TGTGCCAGCAGCGCGAAGACTAGCGGGGGACCCACCGGGGAGCTGTTTTTT. Protein: CASSAKTSGGPTGELFF. Complete variable domain (other parts from reference TRBV9 and TRBJ2-2): DSGVTQTPKHLITATGQRVTLRCSPRSGDLSVYWYQQSLDQGLQFLIQYYNGEERAKGNILERFSAQQFPDLHSELNLSSLELGDSALYFCASSAKTSGGPTGELFFGEGSRLTVL.

The chain joins TRBV19 to TRBJ2-1, with 11 bases matching TRBD2. V shed 4 bases and J 5 bases; nucleotides not matched to a gene: 4. CDR1 LNHDA and CDR2 SQIVND come from the germline V gene (reference sequence). The CDR3 extends over 15 amino acids. As DNA, the CDR3 is TGTGCCAGTAGTACAGGGACTAGCGGAAACAATGAGCAGTTCTTC. Amino acids: CASSTGTSGNNEQFF.

This clone was recorded a few times. The gene calls are TRBV27 and TRBJ1-2; D gene uncertain. With 3 bases removed from V and 2 bases from J, the gap between germline ends came to 7 bases. The length of the CDR3 is 13 residues. Per germline, CDR1 MNHEY and CDR2 SMNVEV (reference sequence). The CDR3 nucleotides read TGTGCCAGCAGTTTGGGCAGCAACTATGGCTACACCTTC. Translated, it gives CASSLGSNYGYTF.

This chain joins TRBV30 and TRBJ1-2; D gene unclear. Per germline, CDR1 GTSNPN and CDR2 SVGIG (reference sequence). The CDR3 has 12 residues. The V end was cut by 3 bases, the J end by 7 bases, with 12 bases between. This CDR3 is CAWREGAGGYTF. CDR3 in DNA: TGTGCCTGGAGGGAGGGCGCAGGTGGCTACACCTTC.

This chain uses TRBV27 with TRBJ1-5; D is uncertain. The length of the CDR3 is 12 residues. V gave up 8 bases and J gave up 4 bases, with 9 bases separating them. Germline loops: CDR1 MNHEY, CDR2 SMNVEV (reference sequence). CDR3 sequence: CASGVGNQPQHF. The CDR3 DNA sequence: TGTGCCAGCGGTGTGGGTAATCAGCCCCAGCATTTT.

The V call is TRBV5-1, the J call TRBJ1-1; weak D call: TRBD1 (5 bases). Trimming stripped 0 bases from V and 4 bases from J, with 16 bases between. The germline V gene has CDR1 SGHRS and CDR2 YFSETQ. The CDR3 sequence is 16 residues long. CDR3 loop: CASSLEGRIGGTEAFF. CDR3 in DNA: TGCGCCAGCAGCTTGGAGGGGAGGATTGGGGGCACTGAAGCTTTCTTT.

V is TRBV19 and J is TRBJ1-1; no clear D. Germline lookup yields CDR1 LNHDA and CDR2 SQIVND (reference sequence). The CDR3 runs 13 residues. V was cut by 8 bases and J by 4 bases, with 14 bases left in between. The CDR3 DNA reads TGTGCCAGTTGCCCGGAGGATCGCACTGAAGCTTTCTTT. Protein product: CASCPEDRTEAFF.

The J gene is TRBJ1-2, the V gene TRBV11-2; D call uncertain. The V and J ends lost 1 base and 4 bases respectively, with 7 bases between them. Germline assignment: CDR1 SGHAT and CDR2 FQNNGV. CDR3 size: 13 residues. CDR3: CASSLVSGYGYTF. In nucleotides, the CDR3 is TGTGCCAGCAGCTTAGTGTCGGGCTATGGCTACACCTTC.

The chain carries TRBV5-8 and TRBJ2-3; D not certain. Germline CDR1 is SGHTS and CDR2 is YDEGEE. The CDR3 contains 16 residues. With 0 bases removed from V and 1 base from J, the gap between germline ends came to 12 bases. The CDR3 DNA is TGTGCCAGCAGCTTGGGGACGTATACAGGCACAGATACGCAGTATTTT. It specifies CASSLGTYTGTDTQYF.

The chain is built from TRBV28 and TRBJ2-7, with D perhaps matching TRBD1 or TRBD2 (5 bases each). Germline V gene lookup returns CDR1 MDHEN and CDR2 SYDVKM. CDR3 length equals 13 residues. V shed 5 bases and J shed 5 bases, with 13 bases lying between them. This chain's CDR3 is CASSEGFLNEQYF. CDR3 DNA sequence: TGTGCCAGCAGTGAGGGGTTCCTGAACGAGCAGTACTTC.

In regard to this clone: One end of the junction varies from germline; a read error may be responsible. The rearrangement uses TRBV7-9 and TRBJ2-2; a weak D match, TRBD2 (6 bases). Germline V lookup: CDR1 SEHNR, CDR2 FQNEAQ (reference sequence). This CDR3 has 15 residues. The CDR3 nucleotides are TGTGCCAGCAGCTTAGGCCTAGCGAACCCCGGGGAGCTGTTTTTT. This gives the protein CASSLGLANPGELFF.

This sequence joins TRBV28 and TRBJ2-3; D is perhaps TRBD2 (5 bases). Trimming stripped 10 bases from V and 2 bases from J, with 7 bases between. Per the germline V gene, CDR1 is MDHEN and CDR2 is SYDVKM. The CDR3 length is 11 residues. The CDR3 region has the DNA TGTGCCACCGGGGTCACAGATACGCAGTATTTT. Translation: CATGVTDTQYF.

The V gene is TRBV11-1, the J gene TRBJ2-1, with 9 bases aligning to TRBD2. Germline V CDR1 and CDR2: SGHAT, FQDESV (reference sequence). After removal of 3 bases from V and 0 bases from J, the junction contained 6 bases not matched to a gene. The CDR3 length is 17 residues. The CDR3 region is CASSFYSGGVSYNEQFF. The CDR3 coding sequence is TGTGCCAGCAGCTTCTATAGCGGGGGAGTCTCCTACAATGAGCAGTTCTTC.

The gene calls are TRBV5-5 and TRBJ1-2; TRBD1 matches 12 bases. The CDR3 covers 14 residues. CDR1 is SGHKS and CDR2 is YYEKEE in the germline V gene (reference sequence). With V trimmed by 4 bases and J by 6 bases, 4 bases remained unmatched. CDR3 region: CASSPGQGANGYTF. The CDR3 DNA reads as TGTGCCAGCAGCCCGGGACAGGGGGCAAATGGCTACACCTTC.